These 5 T cell receptor beta chains share one sample of origin, sequenced in a study of brain T cells in children with intractable seizures. The table came from immunoSEQ multiplex PCR; TCRdb's copy has only in-frame clones and leaves some out. The repertoire includes approximately 330,000 clones, more than 85% of them detected once, and 5% to 7% sits in the top ten. The time point was: blood from clinic visit 5 months post-surgery; TSC patient then seizure free. Sequencing was performed on peripheral blood, taken about 5 months after surgery. These receptors came from a boy in the first two years of life with tuberous sclerosis and intractable seizures.

The chain is built from TRBV5-1 and TRBJ2-1, with D tentatively TRBD2 (5 bases). The CDR3 consists of 14 residues. V was cut by 4 bases and J by 5 bases, with 13 bases left in between. Germline-derived CDR1 and CDR2 are SGHRS and YFSETQ. The CDR3 DNA reads as TGCGCCAGCAGCCTAAGACCGGGAAACAATGAGCAGTTCTTC. Translation gives CASSLRPGNNEQFF.

This chain joins TRBV5-1 and TRBJ2-5; 7 nucleotides agree with TRBD2. Losses at the gene ends were 1 base for V and 10 bases for J; bases not matched to a gene: 10. The CDR3 is 14 residues long. Germline V gene data show CDR1 as SGHRS and CDR2 as YFSETQ. CDR3 sequence (DNA): TGCGCCAGCAGCTTGTTTGCCGGGGGGAGCGGCCAGTACTTC. Amino acids: CASSLFAGGSGQYF.

The chain is built from TRBV7-6 and TRBJ2-3, with D perhaps matching TRBD2 (5 bases). Trimming shortened V by 4 bases and J by 4 bases, and 12 bases separated the two germline ends. Per the germline V gene, CDR1 is SGHVS and CDR2 is FNYEAQ. This CDR3 region has 14 residues. CDR3 sequence (DNA): TGTGCCAGCAGCTCCCCTAGCTCCTCAGATACGCAGTATTTT. Protein: CASSSPSSSDTQYF.

V is TRBV3-1 (or the pseudogene TRBV3-2) and J is TRBJ2-7; D is ambiguous. V gave up 0 bases and J gave up 0 bases, with 6 bases separating them. There are 14 residues in the CDR3. The germline CDR1 and CDR2 sequences are LGHDT and YNNKEL (reference sequence). DNA of the CDR3: TGTGCCAGCAGCCAAGAACTTGGCTCCTACGAGCAGTACTTC. It yields the protein CASSQELGSYEQYF.

The chain joins TRBV7-9 to TRBJ2-7; D unclear. This CDR3 spans 11 amino acids. CDR1 is SEHNR and CDR2 is FQNEAQ in the germline V gene (reference sequence). Trimming stripped 7 bases from V and 7 bases from J, with 11 bases between. As DNA, the CDR3 is TGTGCCAGCACCGACAAGACAGAGCAGTACTTC. This translates into CASTDKTEQYF.